The 21 T cell receptor beta chains given below trace back to one sample, sequenced in a study of blood T cell repertoires in COVID-19. Profiling relied on immunoSEQ multiplex PCR, and the TCRdb table lists in-frame clones only, not all of them. The repertoire consists of some 52,000 clones, with approximately 81% occurring once and the leading ten covering around 2.5%. The sequenced material came from peripheral blood. Receptors originate from a middle-aged man with acute or convalescent COVID-19.

This clone has only one observation. The chain is built from TRBV7-8 and TRBJ2-1, with 13 positions matching TRBD2. Germline assignment: CDR1 SGHVS and CDR2 FQNEAQ. V trimming: 5 bases; J trimming: 2 bases; junction bases outside the gene matches: 9. The CDR3 is 18 residues long. CDR3 in amino acids: CASSPGLAGALTYNEQFF. The CDR3 DNA reads TGTGCCAGCAGCCCCGGACTAGCGGGGGCCTTAACCTACAATGAGCAGTTCTTC.

This clone came up once. This chain connects TRBV5-4 to TRBJ1-1, with D hard to call. Trimming took 1 base from V and 4 from J, leaving 11 bases between them. This CDR3 is 14 amino acids long. Germline CDR1 and CDR2: SGHNT and YYREEE (reference sequence). The DNA for the CDR3 is TGTGCCAGCAGCTTGAACCCGGGAGCCACTGAAGCTTTCTTT. Translation: CASSLNPGATEAFF.

The chain recombines TRBV3-1 (or the pseudogene TRBV3-2) with TRBJ2-4; D is uncertain. CDR3 length: 16 residues. Germline lookup yields CDR1 LGHDT and CDR2 YNNKEL (reference sequence). Trimming cost V 0 bases and J 6 bases, with 15 bases left between them. CDR3 sequence (DNA): TGTGCCAGCAGCCAAGAGCTACGAAAGCCTACAAACATTCAGTACTTC. This encodes CASSQELRKPTNIQYF.

The CDR3 reads CASSQWSGGANEQFF. The DNA for the CDR3 is TGTGCCAGCAGCCAATGGAGCGGGGGGGCAAATGAGCAGTTCTTC. The chain links TRBV3-1 (or the pseudogene TRBV3-2) to TRBJ2-1; 10 nucleotides line up with TRBD2. After removal of 2 bases from V and 7 bases from J, the junction contained 5 bases not matched to a gene. The CDR3 extends over 15 amino acids. Germline CDR1 and CDR2: LGHDT and YNNKEL (reference sequence).

J is TRBJ2-1 and V is TRBV6-5; a weak D match, TRBD2 (5 bases). The germline CDR1 and CDR2 sequences are MNHEY and SVGAGI. Trimming shortened V by 7 bases and J by 8 bases, and 21 bases separated the two germline ends. The CDR3 length is 15 residues. CDR3 sequence reads: CASTRVASGSYEQFF. The CDR3 DNA reads as TGTGCCAGCACCCGAGTAGCGAGCGGCTCCTATGAGCAGTTCTTC.

The chain links TRBV3-1 (or the pseudogene TRBV3-2) to TRBJ1-6; 9 bases agree with TRBD1. Germline CDR1 is LGHDT and CDR2 is YNNKEL (reference sequence). The CDR3 length is 15 residues. The trim removed 1 base at V and 10 bases at J, leaving 5 bases unmatched. The CDR3 sequence: CASSQVTGGDSPLHF. The CDR3 bases are TGTGCCAGCAGCCAAGTGACAGGGGGTGACTCACCCCTCCACTTT.

This chain links TRBV28 with TRBJ2-3; 7 nucleotides agree with TRBD1. This CDR3 contains 14 residues. The J segment lost 2 bases and the V segment lost 7 bases, leaving 6 bases of the junction unmatched. Germline CDR1 MDHEN, CDR2 SYDVKM. This CDR3 reads CASITGQSTDTQYF. DNA of the CDR3: TGTGCCAGCATCACGGGACAGTCCACAGATACGCAGTATTTT.

The chain employs TRBV9 and TRBJ1-5, with D perhaps matching TRBD1 (5 bases). The CDR3 extends over 15 amino acids. V gave up 7 bases and J gave up 11 bases, with 25 bases separating them. The germline V gene encodes CDR1 SGDLS and CDR2 YYNGEE. DNA for the CDR3: TGTGCCAGCCCCGGAACGCGACAGTCGGATAGGGCCCAGCATTTT. This codes for CASPGTRQSDRAQHF.

V gene TRBV7-7 combines with J gene TRBJ2-7; maybe TRBD1 (5 bases). V dropped 2 bases and J dropped 2 bases, with 13 bases sitting between them. Germline V gene lookup returns CDR1 SSHAT and CDR2 FNYEAQ (reference sequence). The CDR3 is 15 amino acids. The CDR3 DNA reads TGTGCCAGCAGCTTACGGGCTACAGGACCCTACGAGCAGTACTTC. It encodes CASSLRATGPYEQYF.

This clone was counted between two and nine times. The chain joins TRBV7-6 to TRBJ1-1; 11 bases agree with TRBD1. The CDR3 length is 16 residues. After removal of 5 bases from V and 2 bases from J, the junction contained 7 bases not matched to a gene. From germline, CDR1 is SGHVS and CDR2 FNYEAQ. CDR3 sequence (DNA): TGTGCCAGCAGCCTGGACAGGGGGCAAAAAAACACTGAAGCTTTCTTT. Translating gives CASSLDRGQKNTEAFF.

The V call is TRBV29-1, the J call TRBJ2-5, with D tentatively TRBD2 (5 bases). CDR3 length equals 12 residues. CDR1 is SQVTM and CDR2 is ANQGSEA in the germline V gene. With 4 bases removed from V and 1 base from J, the gap between germline ends came to 7 bases. DNA for the CDR3: TGCAGCGTTGGGGCGGGCCAAGAGACCCAGTACTTC. It codes for CSVGAGQETQYF. Supplemented by reference TRBV29-1 and TRBJ2-5, the full variable domain reads SAVISQKPSRDICQRGTSLTIQCQVDSQVTMMFWYRQQPGQSLTLIATANQGSEATYESGFVIDKFPISRPNLTFSTLTVSNMSPEDSSIYLCSVGAGQETQYFGPGTRLLVL.

This clone has only one observation. The chain employs TRBV13 and TRBJ2-2, with D perhaps TRBD2 (5 bases). This CDR3 region has 13 residues. The V and J ends lost 5 bases and 8 bases respectively, with 12 bases between them. CDR1 PRHDT and CDR2 FYEKMQ come from the germline V gene (reference sequence). The CDR3 DNA reads TGTGCCAGCAGCAGAATCGGGGAGGGGGAGCTGTTTTTT. Residues: CASSRIGEGELFF.

This chain links TRBV6-5 with TRBJ2-3; 7 nucleotides align to TRBD2. The CDR3 totals 15 residues. Germline loops: CDR1 MNHEY, CDR2 SVGAGI. V was pared by 5 bases and J by 1 base, with 6 bases of the junction left unmatched. The chain's CDR3 is CASSLGGPGTDTQYF. In DNA, the CDR3 is TGTGCCAGCAGTCTGGGAGGGCCGGGCACAGATACGCAGTATTTT.

The chain carries TRBV7-8 and TRBJ1-5, with no clear D. This CDR3 is 14 amino acids long. Germline V CDR1 and CDR2: SGHVS, FQNEAQ. Trimming shortened V by 4 bases and J by 7 bases, and 14 bases separated the two germline ends. DNA of the CDR3: TGTGCCAGCAGCTACCCGGGGTTGCAGCAGCCCCAGCATTTT. This gives the protein CASSYPGLQQPQHF.

The rearrangement uses TRBV2 and TRBJ2-7; D remains unclear. The germline V and J ends were trimmed by 0 bases and 7 bases, with 4 bases remaining between them. The germline gives CDR1 SNHLY, CDR2 FYNNEI. This CDR3 spans 11 amino acids. CDR3: CASSEASEQYF. The CDR3 nucleotides read TGTGCCAGCAGTGAAGCATCTGAGCAGTACTTC. Using reference TRBV2 and TRBJ2-7 for the parts outside the CDR3, the full variable domain is EPEVTQTPSHQVTQMGQEVILRCVPISNHLYFYWYRQILGQKVEFLVSFYNNEISEKSEIFDDQFSVERPDGSNFTLKIRSTKLEDSAMYFCASSEASEQYFGPGTRLTVT.

The CDR3 loop is CASRIQGRDTEAFF. CDR3 in DNA: TGTGCCAGCAGGATCCAGGGCCGGGACACTGAAGCTTTCTTT. V usage is TRBV2 and J usage is TRBJ1-1; tentative D call: TRBD1 (5 bases). The CDR3 is 14 amino acids. Germline V gives CDR1 SNHLY, CDR2 FYNNEI. Trimming pared 6 bases from V and 3 bases from J, leaving 14 bases between.

The chain uses TRBV29-1 and TRBJ2-2; 9 bases fit TRBD2. This CDR3 contains 15 residues. V dropped 6 bases and J dropped 0; count of bases not matched to a gene: 5. CDR1 SQVTM and CDR2 ANQGSEA come from the germline V gene. DNA of the CDR3: TGCAGCGTCTCCCCTAGCGGGACGAACACCGGGGAGCTGTTTTTT. This codes for CSVSPSGTNTGELFF.

This clone has more than one count but fewer than ten. The chain joins TRBV3-1 (or the pseudogene TRBV3-2) to TRBJ2-1, with 10 bases matching TRBD1. The V and J ends lost 4 bases and 9 bases, in that order; junction bases with no gene match: 6. Germline V gene lookup returns CDR1 LGHDT and CDR2 YNNKEL (reference sequence). CDR3 length: 14 residues. CDR3 nucleotides: TGTGCCAGCAGCCTTCACAGGGACAGGGGTGAGCAGTTCTTC. Encoded protein: CASSLHRDRGEQFF.

This chain connects TRBV5-6 to TRBJ2-2; D is uncertain. V lost 1 base to trimming and J lost 0 bases, with 13 bases between them. In germline, CDR1 is SGHDT, CDR2 YYEEEE. The CDR3 extends over 17 amino acids. In nucleotides, the CDR3 is TGTGCCAGCAGCTTGCTTACAGAGAACGCGAACACCGGGGAGCTGTTTTTT. Translated: CASSLLTENANTGELFF.

This rearrangement joins TRBV7-2 to TRBJ2-1; the match to TRBD2 covers 12 bases. This CDR3 contains 17 residues. The trim removed 1 base at V and 4 bases at J, leaving 5 bases unmatched. Germline V gives CDR1 SGHTA, CDR2 FQGNSA. This CDR3 reads CASSLGPLAGGYNEQFF. In nucleotides, the CDR3 is TGTGCCAGCAGCTTAGGCCCGCTAGCGGGAGGGTACAATGAGCAGTTCTTC.

The sample holds a few counts of this clone. The V call is TRBV6-4, the J call TRBJ2-1; 7 bases map to TRBD2. J lost 9 bases, V lost 4 bases, and 9 bases had no gene match. CDR3 length: 14 amino acids. The germline gives CDR1 MRHNA, CDR2 SNTAGT. The CDR3 coding sequence is TGTGCCAGCAGTGCCCTAATTGGGGGGGGTGAGCAGTTCTTC. This encodes CASSALIGGGEQFF.